This TCR beta chain is from a study of metastatic and nonmetastatic thyroid tumors. In the study overall: Across peripheral blood and tumor or nodule tissue samples taken from malignant and benign thyroid patients, the repertoires were compared with one another.

Study-level findings and limits: Benign nodules were reported to have significantly lower TCR beta diversity than malignant thyroid tumors, in blood and tumor.

Thyroid surgery was performed in patients who had received no treatment beforehand. Ten or more counts support this clone. The antigen remains undetermined. V was clipped by 4 bases and J by 3 bases, with 12 bases between them. The CDR3 has 15 residues. Germline values: CDR1 SGHVS, CDR2 FNYEAQ. How the authors handled the data: Clinicopathological groups of papillary thyroid cancer showed CDR3 differences that were used to build a distant-metastasis classifier. MiXCR reprocessed the PCR reads for TCRdb. V and J calls and clone size were set by TCRdb, not the authors. The repertoire holds 15,000 or so clones, with about 29% as singletons.

Sequenced: tumor tissue. The sequence was obtained from a male donor with papillary thyroid cancer or a benign thyroid nodule (not recorded which). Some clones in this sample may be carry-over from other donors' samples. The gene calls are TRBV7-6 and TRBJ1-4; unclear D gene. The CDR3 loop is CASSSAGRANEKLFF. CDR3 coding DNA: TGTGCCAGCAGCTCCGCGGGGAGGGCTAATGAAAAACTGTTTTTT.